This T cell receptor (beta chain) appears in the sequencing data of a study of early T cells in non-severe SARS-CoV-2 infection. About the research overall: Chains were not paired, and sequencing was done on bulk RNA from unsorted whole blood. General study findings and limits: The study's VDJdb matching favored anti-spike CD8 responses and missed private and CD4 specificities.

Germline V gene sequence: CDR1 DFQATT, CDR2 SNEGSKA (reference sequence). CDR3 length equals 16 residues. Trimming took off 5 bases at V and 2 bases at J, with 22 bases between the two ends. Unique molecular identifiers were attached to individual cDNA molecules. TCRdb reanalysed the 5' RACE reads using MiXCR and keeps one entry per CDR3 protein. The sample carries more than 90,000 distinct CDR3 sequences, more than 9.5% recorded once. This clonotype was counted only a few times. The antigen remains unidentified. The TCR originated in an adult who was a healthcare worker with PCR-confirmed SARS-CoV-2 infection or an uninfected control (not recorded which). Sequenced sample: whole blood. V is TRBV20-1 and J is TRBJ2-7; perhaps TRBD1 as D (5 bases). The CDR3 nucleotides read TGCAGTGCTCCCCCTGGCCCCGCAGGGCCAGCCTACGAGCAGTACTTC. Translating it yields CSAPPGPAGPAYEQYF.